The 7 T cell receptor beta chains in this list originate from one sample, sequenced in a study of blood T cell repertoires in COVID-19. Data came from immunoSEQ multiplex PCR; TCRdb stores just in-frame clones and leaves some out. The data contain around 200,000 clones, 75% to 85% of them singletons. Sequenced input: PBMCs or T cells enriched from blood (not recorded which). Every receptor here comes from a man aged 35 to 55 who had recovered from COVID-19.

This rearrangement joins TRBV5-1 to TRBJ1-6; D is unresolved. The CDR3 is made up of 15 amino acids. Trimming removed 0 bases from V and 6 bases from J, with 10 bases in between. Germline lookup yields CDR1 SGHRS and CDR2 YFSETQ. The CDR3 spells CASSLDSSPNSPLHF. CDR3 sequence (DNA): TGCGCCAGCAGCTTGGATTCGAGCCCTAATTCACCCCTCCACTTT. Full variable domain (rest looked up from reference TRBV5-1 and TRBJ1-6): KAGVTQTPRYLIKTRGQQVTLSCSPISGHRSVSWYQQTPGQGLQFLFEYFSETQRNKGNFPGRFSGRQFSNSRSEMNVSTLELGDSALYLCASSLDSSPNSPLHFGNGTRLTVT.

At least ten counts were recorded for this clone. The rearrangement joins TRBV7-9 to TRBJ2-1, with D uncertain. Germline V lookup: CDR1 SEHNR, CDR2 FQNEAQ (reference sequence). The CDR3 has 12 residues. The germline V and J ends were trimmed by 6 bases and 2 bases, with 5 bases remaining between them. In DNA, the CDR3 is TGTGCCAGCAGGGCCCCCTACAATGAGCAGTTCTTC. Translating it yields CASRAPYNEQFF.

This chain links TRBV5-1 with TRBJ2-6, with TRBD1 matching 10 bases. CDR3 length: 20 residues. Germline V gene lookup returns CDR1 SGHRS and CDR2 YFSETQ. After removal of 3 bases from V and 0 bases from J, the junction contained 12 bases not matched to a gene. CDR3 in amino acids: CASSSFMGDRGFSGANVLTF. CDR3 nucleotide sequence: TGCGCCAGCAGCTCCTTCATGGGGGACAGGGGCTTCTCTGGGGCCAACGTCCTGACTTTC.

The chain recombines TRBV19 with TRBJ1-5, with D possibly being TRBD1 (6 bases). The germline gives CDR1 LNHDA, CDR2 SQIVND (reference sequence). This CDR3 contains 13 residues. Trimming took 5 bases from V and 11 from J, leaving 16 bases between them. The DNA for the CDR3 is TGTGCCAGTAGTGGGGGCCTACTAGGGACCCAGCATTTT. The encoded protein is CASSGGLLGTQHF.

This clone was detected once. The chain combines TRBV19 with TRBJ2-3, with 10 bases that match TRBD2. V was clipped by 6 bases and J by 6 bases; unmatched bases: 0. Germline V gene lookup returns CDR1 LNHDA and CDR2 SQIVND (reference sequence). The CDR3 loop spans 12 amino acids. The CDR3 coding sequence is TGTGCCAGTAGGACTAGCGGGGATACGCAGTATTTT. Translated: CASRTSGDTQYF.

The chain couples TRBV3-1 (or the pseudogene TRBV3-2) to TRBJ1-1, with 7 bases aligning to TRBD1. This CDR3 comprises 14 residues. Germline lookup yields CDR1 LGHDT and CDR2 YNNKEL (reference sequence). Trimming cost V 8 bases and J 5 bases; bases outside gene matches: 11. The CDR3 sequence: CASGYYRGRTEAFF. The CDR3 DNA sequence: TGTGCCAGCGGATATTACAGGGGAAGGACTGAAGCTTTCTTT.

The rearrangement links TRBV18 to TRBJ1-2; unclear D gene. V was cut by 8 bases and J by 4 bases, with 14 bases left in between. Germline CDR1 KGHSH, CDR2 LQKENI. The CDR3 is 13 residues long. The CDR3 loop is CASLPDMTYGYTF. The CDR3 bases are TGTGCCAGCCTCCCCGACATGACCTATGGCTACACCTTC.